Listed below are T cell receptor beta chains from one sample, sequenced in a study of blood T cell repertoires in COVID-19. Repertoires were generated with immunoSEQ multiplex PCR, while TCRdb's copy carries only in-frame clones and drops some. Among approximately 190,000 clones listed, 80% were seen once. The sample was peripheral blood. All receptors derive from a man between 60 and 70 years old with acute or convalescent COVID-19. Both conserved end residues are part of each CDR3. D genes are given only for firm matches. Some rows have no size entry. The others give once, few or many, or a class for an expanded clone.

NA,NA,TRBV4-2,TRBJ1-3,CASMAAAGNTIYF,TGTGCCAGCATGGCGGCAGCTGGAAACACCATATATTTT
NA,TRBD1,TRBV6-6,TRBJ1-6,CASSRGQGNSPLHF,TGTGCCAGCAGCCGGGGACAGGGTAATTCACCCCTCCACTTT
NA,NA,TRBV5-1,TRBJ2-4,CASSLGTDLILAKNIQYF,TGCGCCAGCAGCTTGGGGACAGACCTTATACTAGCCAAAAACATTCAGTACTTC
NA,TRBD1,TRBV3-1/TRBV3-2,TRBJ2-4,CASSLRGLVAKNIQYF,TGTGCCAGCAGCCTCAGGGGGCTAGTAGCCAAAAACATTCAGTACTTC
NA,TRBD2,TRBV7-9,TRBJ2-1,CASSLGLAGGPLIYNEQFF,TGTGCCAGCAGCTTAGGGCTAGCGGGAGGCCCACTGATTTACAATGAGCAGTTCTTC
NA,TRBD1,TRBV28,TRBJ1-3,CASSPGTGTGNTIYF,TGTGCCAGCAGTCCCGGGACAGGAACTGGAAACACCATATATTTT
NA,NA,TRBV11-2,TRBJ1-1,CASSSPGPRWGMNTEAFF,TGTGCCAGCAGCTCCCCAGGCCCCCGGTGGGGCATGAACACTGAAGCTTTCTTT
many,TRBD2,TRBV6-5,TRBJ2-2,CASSYGGGVFGELFF,TGTGCCAGCAGTTATGGGGGAGGGGTTTTCGGGGAGCTGTTTTTT
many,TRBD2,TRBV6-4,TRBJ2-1,CASSAGTSDANEQFF,TGTGCCAGCAGTGCCGGGACTAGCGATGCCAATGAGCAGTTCTTC
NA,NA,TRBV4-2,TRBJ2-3,CASSQVAGGQRTDTQYF,TGTGCCAGCAGCCAAGTTGCGGGGGGACAGCGCACAGATACGCAGTATTTT
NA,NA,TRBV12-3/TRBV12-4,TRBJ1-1,CASSFRAPEAFF,TGTGCCAGCAGTTTCAGGGCCCCTGAAGCTTTCTTT
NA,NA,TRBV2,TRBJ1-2,CASSEFGLTEGNYGYTF,TGTGCCAGCAGTGAATTCGGCTTAACGGAGGGTAACTATGGCTACACCTTC
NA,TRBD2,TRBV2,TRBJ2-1,CASSEAAGTSSNEQFF,TGTGCCAGCAGTGAAGCGGCCGGGACTAGCTCCAATGAGCAGTTCTTC
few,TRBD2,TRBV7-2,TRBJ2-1,CASSLLAGYNEQFF,TGTGCCAGCAGCCTGCTAGCGGGGTACAATGAGCAGTTCTTC
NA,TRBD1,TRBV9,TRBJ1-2,CASSRQGADYGYTF,TGTGCCAGCAGCCGACAGGGGGCTGACTATGGCTACACCTTC